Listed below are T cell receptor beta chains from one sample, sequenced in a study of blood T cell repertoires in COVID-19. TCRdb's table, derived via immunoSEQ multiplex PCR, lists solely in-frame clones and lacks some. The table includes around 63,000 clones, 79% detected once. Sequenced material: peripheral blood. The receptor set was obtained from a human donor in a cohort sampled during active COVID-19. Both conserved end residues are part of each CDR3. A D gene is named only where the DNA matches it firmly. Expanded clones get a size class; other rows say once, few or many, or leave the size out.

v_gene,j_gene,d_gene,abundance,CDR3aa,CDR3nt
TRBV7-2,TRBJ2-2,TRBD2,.,CASSTVLAGVRGTGELFF,TGTGCCAGCAGCACGGTACTAGCGGGAGTAAGGGGAACCGGGGAGCTGTTTTTT
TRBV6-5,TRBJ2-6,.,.,CASRLSGTGANVLTF,TGTGCCAGCCGACTGTCCGGCACTGGGGCCAACGTCCTGACTTTC
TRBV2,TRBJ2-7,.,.,CASRGPVGEQYF,TGTGCCAGCAGGGGCCCCGTAGGCGAGCAGTACTTC
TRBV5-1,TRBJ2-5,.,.,CASSSKEVETQYF,TGCGCCAGCAGCTCGAAAGAGGTAGAGACCCAGTACTTC
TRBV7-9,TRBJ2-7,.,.,CASSLDNSRSYEQYF,TGTGCCAGCAGCTTAGATAACAGCCGCTCCTACGAGCAGTACTTC
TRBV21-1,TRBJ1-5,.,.,CASSKVRGQGVYSNQPQHF,TGTGCCAGCAGCAAAGTACGGGGACAGGGGGTTTATAGCAATCAGCCCCAGCATTTT
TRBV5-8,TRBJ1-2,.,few,CASSLRETNYGYTF,TGTGCCAGCAGCTTGAGGGAGACTAACTATGGCTACACCTTC
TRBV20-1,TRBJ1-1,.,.,CSARAYTEAFF,TGCAGTGCTAGGGCTTATACTGAAGCTTTCTTT
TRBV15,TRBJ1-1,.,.,CATSRDFIKGGTEAFF,TGTGCCACCAGCAGAGATTTCATCAAGGGAGGCACTGAAGCTTTCTTT
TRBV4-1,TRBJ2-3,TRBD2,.,CASSHQGPTSGKGPDTQYF,TGCGCCAGCAGCCATCAAGGCCCCACTAGCGGGAAGGGGCCAGATACGCAGTATTTT
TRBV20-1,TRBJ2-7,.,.,CSATRQYEQYF,TGCAGTGCTACCAGACAGTACGAGCAGTACTTC
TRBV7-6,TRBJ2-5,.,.,CASSLGGGKKETQYF,TGTGCCAGCAGCTTAGGTGGGGGGAAAAAAGAGACCCAGTACTTC
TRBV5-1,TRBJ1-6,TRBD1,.,CASSPYGDSISPLHF,TGCGCCAGCAGTCCATACGGGGACAGTATTTCACCCCTCCACTTT
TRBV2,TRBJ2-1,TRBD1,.,CASPYTSGGDQFF,TGTGCCAGCCCTTATACCTCAGGGGGAGACCAGTTCTTC
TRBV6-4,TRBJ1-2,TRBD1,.,CASSDSRGRGYTF,TGTGCCAGCAGTGACAGCAGGGGGCGAGGCTACACCTTC
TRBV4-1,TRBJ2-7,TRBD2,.,CASSERDLGGDEQYF,TGCGCCAGCAGCGAACGAGACCTGGGGGGGGACGAGCAGTACTTC
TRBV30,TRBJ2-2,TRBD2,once,CAWSVGTSGGAGELFF,TGTGCCTGGAGTGTAGGGACTAGCGGTGGGGCCGGGGAGCTGTTTTTT
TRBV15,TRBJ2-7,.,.,CATTGGLLRDEQYF,TGTGCCACGACTGGAGGCCTCCTAAGGGACGAGCAGTACTTC
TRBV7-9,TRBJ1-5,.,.,CASSAATVDQPQHF,TGTGCCAGCAGCGCCGCTACAGTTGATCAGCCCCAGCATTTT
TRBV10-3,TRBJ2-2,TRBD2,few,CAIRSDSLGLAGAGELFF,TGTGCCATCAGGAGCGATAGCCTGGGACTAGCGGGAGCCGGGGAGCTGTTTTTT
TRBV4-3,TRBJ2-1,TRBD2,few,CASSQARASGSYNEQFF,TGCGCCAGCAGCCAAGCCAGGGCTAGCGGCTCCTACAATGAGCAGTTCTTC
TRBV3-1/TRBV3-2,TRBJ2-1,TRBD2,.,CASSQRASGSYNEQFF,TGTGCCAGCAGCCAGCGGGCTAGCGGGTCATACAATGAGCAGTTCTTC
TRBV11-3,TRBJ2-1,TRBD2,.,CASSLGGGTYNEQFF,TGTGCCAGCAGCTTAGGGGGGGGGACCTACAATGAGCAGTTCTTC
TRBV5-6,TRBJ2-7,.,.,CASSLEGLYEQYF,TGTGCCAGCAGCTTGGAGGGGCTATACGAGCAGTACTTC
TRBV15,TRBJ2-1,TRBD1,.,CATSVHGQGNIEQFF,TGTGCCACCAGCGTGCACGGACAGGGAAACATTGAGCAGTTCTTC
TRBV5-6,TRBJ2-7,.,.,CASSLAAGEQYF,TGTGCCAGCAGCTTAGCGGCGGGCGAGCAGTACTTC
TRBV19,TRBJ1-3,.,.,CASSRGAGSGNTIYF,TGTGCCAGTAGTCGGGGGGCAGGCTCTGGAAACACCATATATTTT
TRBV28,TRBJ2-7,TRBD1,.,CASSRSGQARGEQYF,TGTGCCAGCAGTCGATCGGGACAGGCCCGGGGCGAGCAGTACTTC
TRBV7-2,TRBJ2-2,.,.,CASSPRVGGGERAGELFF,TGTGCCAGCAGCCCCCGGGTGGGCGGAGGGGAACGGGCCGGGGAGCTGTTTTTT
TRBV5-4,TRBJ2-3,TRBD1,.,CASSPGQGYTQYF,TGTGCCAGCAGCCCGGGACAGGGCTATACGCAGTATTTT
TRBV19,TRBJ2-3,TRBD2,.,CASSMGLAGLDTQYF,TGTGCCAGTAGTATGGGACTAGCGGGTTTAGATACGCAGTATTTT
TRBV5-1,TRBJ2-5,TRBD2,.,CASSSWRLAGETQYF,TGCGCCAGCAGCTCCTGGCGGCTAGCGGGAGAGACCCAGTACTTC
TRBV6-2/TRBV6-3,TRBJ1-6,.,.,CASSSIVPAGNSPLHF,TGTGCCAGCAGTTCCATCGTCCCGGCGGGCAATTCACCCCTCCACTTT
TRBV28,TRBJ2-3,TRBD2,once,CASSLIAGAGADTQYF,TGTGCCAGCAGTTTAATCGCGGGAGCGGGAGCAGATACGCAGTATTTT
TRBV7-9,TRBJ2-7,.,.,CASSPTGGTYEQYF,TGTGCCAGCAGCCCGACGGGGGGCACCTACGAGCAGTACTTC
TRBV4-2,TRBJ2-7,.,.,CASSQGHRDSSYEQYF,TGTGCCAGCAGCCAAGGACACCGGGACTCTTCCTACGAGCAGTACTTC
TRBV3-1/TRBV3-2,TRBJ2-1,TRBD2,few,CASSPQAGGVGNEQFF,TGTGCCAGCAGCCCCCAAGCGGGAGGTGTGGGCAATGAGCAGTTCTTC
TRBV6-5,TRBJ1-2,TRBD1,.,CASPKGTGNYGYTF,TGTGCCAGCCCTAAGGGGACAGGAAACTATGGCTACACCTTC
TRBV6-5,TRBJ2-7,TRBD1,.,CASSPGTGLWDEQYF,TGTGCCAGCAGTCCGGGGACAGGGCTTTGGGACGAGCAGTACTTC
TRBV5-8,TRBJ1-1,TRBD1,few,CASSAWTGGMNTEAFF,TGTGCCAGCAGCGCCTGGACAGGTGGAATGAACACTGAAGCTTTCTTT
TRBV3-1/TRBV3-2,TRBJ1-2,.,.,CASSQEPPGTSRGYTF,TGTGCCAGCAGCCAAGAGCCGCCGGGGACTAGTCGGGGCTACACCTTC
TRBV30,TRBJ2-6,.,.,CAWSGRGAAAIMGANVLTF,TGTGCCTGGAGTGGCCGGGGAGCGGCCGCGATTATGGGGGCCAACGTCCTGACTTTC
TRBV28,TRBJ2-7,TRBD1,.,CASKADRGEYF,TGTGCCAGCAAGGCGGACAGGGGGGAGTACTTC
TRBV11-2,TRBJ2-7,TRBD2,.,CASSYPPSGRNYEQYF,TGTGCCAGCAGCTACCCCCCTAGCGGGAGGAACTACGAGCAGTACTTC
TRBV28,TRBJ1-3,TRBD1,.,CASSFSGQGVRGNTIYF,TGTGCCAGCAGTTTTTCGGGACAGGGTGTACGGGGAAACACCATATATTTT
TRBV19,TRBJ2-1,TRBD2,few,CASSIQAGGPRNEQFF,TGTGCCAGTAGTATCCAGGCGGGAGGGCCTAGAAATGAGCAGTTCTTC
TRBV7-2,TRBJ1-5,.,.,CASSLEGSGLNQPQHF,TGTGCCAGCAGCTTAGAGGGCTCGGGACTCAATCAGCCCCAGCATTTT
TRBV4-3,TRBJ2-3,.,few,CASSQEGEVSQYF,TGCGCCAGCAGCCAAGAGGGGGAGGTCTCGCAGTATTTT
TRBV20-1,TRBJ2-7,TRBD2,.,CSASQGGRWYEQYF,TGCAGTGCTAGTCAGGGCGGGAGGTGGTACGAGCAGTACTTC
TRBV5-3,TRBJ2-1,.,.,CARSLGSTNNEQFF,TGTGCCAGAAGCTTGGGCTCGACTAACAATGAGCAGTTCTTC
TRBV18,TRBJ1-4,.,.,CASAGINEKLFF,TGTGCCAGCGCCGGGATTAATGAAAAACTGTTTTTT